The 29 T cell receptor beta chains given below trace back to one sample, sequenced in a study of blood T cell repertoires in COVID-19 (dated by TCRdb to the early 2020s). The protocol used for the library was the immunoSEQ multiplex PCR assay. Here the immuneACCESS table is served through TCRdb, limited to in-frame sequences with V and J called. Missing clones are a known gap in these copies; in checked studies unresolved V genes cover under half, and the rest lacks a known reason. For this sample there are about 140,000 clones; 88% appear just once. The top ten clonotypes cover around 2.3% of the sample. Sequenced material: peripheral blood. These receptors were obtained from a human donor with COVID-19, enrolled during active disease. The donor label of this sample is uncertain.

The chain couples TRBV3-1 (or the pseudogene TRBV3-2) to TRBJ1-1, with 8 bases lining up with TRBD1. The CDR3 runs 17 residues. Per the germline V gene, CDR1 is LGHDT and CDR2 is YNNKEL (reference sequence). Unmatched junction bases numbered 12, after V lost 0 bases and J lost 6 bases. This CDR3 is CASSQDPPGGFKAEAFF. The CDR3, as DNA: TGTGCCAGCAGCCAAGATCCCCCAGGGGGCTTTAAAGCTGAAGCTTTCTTT.

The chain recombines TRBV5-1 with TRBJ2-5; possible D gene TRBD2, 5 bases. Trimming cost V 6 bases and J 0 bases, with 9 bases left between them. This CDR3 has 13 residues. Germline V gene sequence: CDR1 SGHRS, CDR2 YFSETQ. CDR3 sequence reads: CASKRADQETQYF. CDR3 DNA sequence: TGCGCCAGCAAGAGGGCAGACCAAGAGACCCAGTACTTC.

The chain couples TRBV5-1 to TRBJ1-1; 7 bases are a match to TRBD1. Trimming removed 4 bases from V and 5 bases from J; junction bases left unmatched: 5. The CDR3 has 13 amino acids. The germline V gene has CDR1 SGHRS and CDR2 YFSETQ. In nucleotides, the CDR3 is TGCGCCAGCAGCGAAGGGACAGTGACTGAAGCTTTCTTT. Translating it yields CASSEGTVTEAFF.

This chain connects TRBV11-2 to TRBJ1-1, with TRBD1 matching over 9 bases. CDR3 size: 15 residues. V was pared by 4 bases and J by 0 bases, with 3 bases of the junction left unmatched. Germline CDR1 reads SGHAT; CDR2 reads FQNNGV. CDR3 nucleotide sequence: TGTGCCAGCAGCTCGGGACAGGGCATGAACACTGAAGCTTTCTTT. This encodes CASSSGQGMNTEAFF.

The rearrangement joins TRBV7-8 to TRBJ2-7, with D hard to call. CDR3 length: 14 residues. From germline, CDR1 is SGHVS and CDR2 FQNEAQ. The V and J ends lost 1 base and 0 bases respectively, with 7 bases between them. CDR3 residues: CASSLDFFSYEQYF. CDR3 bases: TGTGCCAGCAGCTTAGATTTCTTCTCCTACGAGCAGTACTTC. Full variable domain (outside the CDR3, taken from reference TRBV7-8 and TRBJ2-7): GAGVSQSPRYKVAKRGQDVALRCDPISGHVSLFWYQQALGQGPEFLTYFQNEAQLDKSGLPSDRFFAERPEGSVSTLKIQRTQQEDSAVYLCASSLDFFSYEQYFGPGTRLTVT.

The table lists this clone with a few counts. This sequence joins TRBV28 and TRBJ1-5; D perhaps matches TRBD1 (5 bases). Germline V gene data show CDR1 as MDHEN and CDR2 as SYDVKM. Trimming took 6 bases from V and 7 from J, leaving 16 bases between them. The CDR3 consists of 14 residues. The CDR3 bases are TGTGCCAGCAGCCTGGACACGCCGGTCCAGCCCCAGCATTTT. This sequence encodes CASSLDTPVQPQHF.

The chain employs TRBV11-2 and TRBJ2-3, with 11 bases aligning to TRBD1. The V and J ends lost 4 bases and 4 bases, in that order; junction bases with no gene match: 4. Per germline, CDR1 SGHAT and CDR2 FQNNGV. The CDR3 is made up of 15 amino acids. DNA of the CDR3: TGTGCCAGCAGCTCCCCGGGACAGGGGGCAGATACGCAGTATTTT. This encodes CASSSPGQGADTQYF.

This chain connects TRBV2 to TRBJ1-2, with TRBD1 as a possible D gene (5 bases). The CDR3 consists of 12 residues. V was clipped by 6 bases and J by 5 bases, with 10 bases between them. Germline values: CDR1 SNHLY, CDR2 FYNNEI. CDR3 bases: TGTGCCAGCAGGACAGAGGCGTATGGCTACACCTTC. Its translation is CASRTEAYGYTF.

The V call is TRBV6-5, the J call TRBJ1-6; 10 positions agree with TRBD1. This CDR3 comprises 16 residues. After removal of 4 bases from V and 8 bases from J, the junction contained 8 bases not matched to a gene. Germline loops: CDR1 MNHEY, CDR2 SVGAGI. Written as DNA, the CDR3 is TGTGCCAGCAGTTCCCCCCGGACAGGGGGGTATTCACCCCTCCACTTT. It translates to CASSSPRTGGYSPLHF.

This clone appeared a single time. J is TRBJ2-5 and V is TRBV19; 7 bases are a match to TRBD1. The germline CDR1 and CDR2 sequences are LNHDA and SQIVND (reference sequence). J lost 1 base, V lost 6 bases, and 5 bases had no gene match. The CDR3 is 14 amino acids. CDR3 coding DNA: TGTGCCAGTAGGGTGACAGGGTCCCAAGAGACCCAGTACTTC. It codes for CASRVTGSQETQYF.

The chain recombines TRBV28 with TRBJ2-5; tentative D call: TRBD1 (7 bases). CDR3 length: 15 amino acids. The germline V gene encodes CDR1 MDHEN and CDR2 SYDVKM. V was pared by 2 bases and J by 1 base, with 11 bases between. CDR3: CASSLQGGGQETQYF. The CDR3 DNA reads TGTGCCAGCAGTTTACAGGGGGGAGGCCAAGAGACCCAGTACTTC.

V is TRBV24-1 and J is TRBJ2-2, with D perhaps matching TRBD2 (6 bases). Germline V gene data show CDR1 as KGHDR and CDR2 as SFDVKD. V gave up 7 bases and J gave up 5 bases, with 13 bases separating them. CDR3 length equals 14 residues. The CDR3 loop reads CATSPTRGTGELFF. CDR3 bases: TGTGCCACCAGCCCAACCCGGGGGACCGGGGAGCTGTTTTTT.

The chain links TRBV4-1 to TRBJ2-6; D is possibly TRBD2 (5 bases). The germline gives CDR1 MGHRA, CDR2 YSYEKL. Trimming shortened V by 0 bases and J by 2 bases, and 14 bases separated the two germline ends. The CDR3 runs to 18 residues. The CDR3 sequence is CASSQDSVREPGANVLTF. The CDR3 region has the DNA TGCGCCAGCAGCCAAGATTCAGTAAGGGAGCCTGGGGCCAACGTCCTGACTTTC.

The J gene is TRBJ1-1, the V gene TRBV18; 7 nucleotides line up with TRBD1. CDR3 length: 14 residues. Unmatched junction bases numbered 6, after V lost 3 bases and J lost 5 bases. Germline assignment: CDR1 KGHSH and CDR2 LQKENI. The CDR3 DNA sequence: TGTGCCAGCTCACCGGGACAGAAAATTACTGAAGCTTTCTTT. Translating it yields CASSPGQKITEAFF.

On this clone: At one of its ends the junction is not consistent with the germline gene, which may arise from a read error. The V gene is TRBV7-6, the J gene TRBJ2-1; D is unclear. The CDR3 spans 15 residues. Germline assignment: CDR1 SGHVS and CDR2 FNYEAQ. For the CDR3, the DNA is TGTGCCGGCAGCTTACGGCGGTCCTCCTACAATGAGCAGTTCTTC. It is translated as CAGSLRRSSYNEQFF.

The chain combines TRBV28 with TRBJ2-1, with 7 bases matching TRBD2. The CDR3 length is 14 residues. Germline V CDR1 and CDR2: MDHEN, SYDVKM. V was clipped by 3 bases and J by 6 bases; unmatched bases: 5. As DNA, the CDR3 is TGTGCCAGCAGTTTGGGCGGGAGTGGCAATGAGCAGTTCTTC. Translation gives CASSLGGSGNEQFF. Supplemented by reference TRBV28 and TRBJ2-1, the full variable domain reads DVKVTQSSRYLVKRTGEKVFLECVQDMDHENMFWYRQDPGLGLRLIYFSYDVKMKEKGDIPEGYSVSREKKERFSLILESASTNQTSMYLCASSLGGSGNEQFFGPGTRLTVL.

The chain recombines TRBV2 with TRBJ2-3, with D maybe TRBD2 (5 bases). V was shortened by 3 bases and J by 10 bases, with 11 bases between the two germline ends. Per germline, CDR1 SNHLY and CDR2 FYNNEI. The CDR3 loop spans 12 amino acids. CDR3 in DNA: TGTGCCAGCAGTGAGTGGAGGAGATCGCAGTATTTT. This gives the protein CASSEWRRSQYF.

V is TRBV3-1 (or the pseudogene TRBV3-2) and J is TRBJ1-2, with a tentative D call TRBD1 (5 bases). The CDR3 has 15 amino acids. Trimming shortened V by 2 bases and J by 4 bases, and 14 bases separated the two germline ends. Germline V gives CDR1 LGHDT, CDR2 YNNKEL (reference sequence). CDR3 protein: CASSQTGGYGYGYTF. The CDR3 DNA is TGTGCCAGCAGCCAAACCGGGGGGTACGGCTATGGCTACACCTTC.

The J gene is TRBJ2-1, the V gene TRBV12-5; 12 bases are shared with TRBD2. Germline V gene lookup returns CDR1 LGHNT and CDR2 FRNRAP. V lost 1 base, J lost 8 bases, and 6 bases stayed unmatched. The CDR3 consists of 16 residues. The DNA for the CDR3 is TGTGCTAGTGGTTTGGCGACTAGCGGGAGTGGTCATGAGCAGTTCTTC. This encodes CASGLATSGSGHEQFF.

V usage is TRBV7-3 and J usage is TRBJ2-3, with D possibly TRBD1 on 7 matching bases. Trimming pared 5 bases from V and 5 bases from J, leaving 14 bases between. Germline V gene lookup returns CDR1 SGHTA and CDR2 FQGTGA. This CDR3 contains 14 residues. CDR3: CASSQGGAGDTQYF. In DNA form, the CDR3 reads TGTGCCAGCAGCCAGGGGGGCGCGGGAGATACGCAGTATTTT. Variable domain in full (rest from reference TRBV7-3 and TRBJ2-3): GAGVSQTPSNKVTEKGKYVELRCDPISGHTALYWYRQSLGQGPEFLIYFQGTGAADDSGLPNDRFFAVRPEGSVSTLKIQRTERGDSAVYLCASSQGGAGDTQYFGPGTRLTVL.

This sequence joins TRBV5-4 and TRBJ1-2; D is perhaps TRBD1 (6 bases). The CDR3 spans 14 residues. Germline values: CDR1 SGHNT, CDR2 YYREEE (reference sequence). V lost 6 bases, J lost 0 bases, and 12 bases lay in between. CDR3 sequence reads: CASTLDRANYGYTF. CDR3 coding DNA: TGTGCCAGCACCCTGGACAGAGCTAACTATGGCTACACCTTC.

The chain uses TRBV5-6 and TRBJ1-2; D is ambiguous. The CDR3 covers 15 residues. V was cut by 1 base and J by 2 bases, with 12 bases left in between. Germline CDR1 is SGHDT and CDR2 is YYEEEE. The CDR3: CASSLSGLGNYGYTF. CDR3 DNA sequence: TGTGCCAGCAGCTTGTCAGGACTGGGCAACTATGGCTACACCTTC.

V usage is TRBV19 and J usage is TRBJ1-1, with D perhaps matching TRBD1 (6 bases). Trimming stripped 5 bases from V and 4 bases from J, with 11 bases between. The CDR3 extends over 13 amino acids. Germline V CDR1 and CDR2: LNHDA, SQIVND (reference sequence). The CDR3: CASSGQITTEAFF. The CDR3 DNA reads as TGTGCCAGTAGTGGACAGATAACCACTGAAGCTTTCTTT.

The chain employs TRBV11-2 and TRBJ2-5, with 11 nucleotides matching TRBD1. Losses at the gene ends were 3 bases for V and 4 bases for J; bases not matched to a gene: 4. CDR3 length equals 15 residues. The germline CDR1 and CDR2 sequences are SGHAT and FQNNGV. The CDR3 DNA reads TGTGCCAGCAGCTTTGGGACAGGGGGGGGAGAGACCCAGTACTTC. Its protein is CASSFGTGGGETQYF.

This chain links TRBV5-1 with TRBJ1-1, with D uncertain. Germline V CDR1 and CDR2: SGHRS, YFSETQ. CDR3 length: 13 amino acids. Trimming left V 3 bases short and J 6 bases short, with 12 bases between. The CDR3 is CASSSPEGSEAFF. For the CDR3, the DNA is TGCGCCAGCAGCTCTCCCGAGGGTTCTGAAGCTTTCTTT.

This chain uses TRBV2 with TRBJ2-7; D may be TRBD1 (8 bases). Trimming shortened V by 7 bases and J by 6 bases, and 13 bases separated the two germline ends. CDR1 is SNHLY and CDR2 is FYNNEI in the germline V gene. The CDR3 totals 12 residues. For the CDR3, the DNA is TGTGCCAGCAACCACAGGGGGGGCGAGCAGTACTTC. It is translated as CASNHRGGEQYF.

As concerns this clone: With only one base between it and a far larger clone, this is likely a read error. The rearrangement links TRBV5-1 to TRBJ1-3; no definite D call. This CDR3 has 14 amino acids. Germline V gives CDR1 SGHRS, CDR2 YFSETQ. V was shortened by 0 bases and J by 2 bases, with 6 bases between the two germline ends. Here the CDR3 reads CASSLGGTGNTIYF. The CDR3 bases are TGCGCCAGCAGCTTGGGCGGTACTGGAAACACCATATATTTT.

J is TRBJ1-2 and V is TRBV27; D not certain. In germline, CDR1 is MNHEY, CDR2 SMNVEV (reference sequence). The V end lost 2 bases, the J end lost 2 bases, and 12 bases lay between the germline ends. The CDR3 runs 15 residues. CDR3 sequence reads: CASSLGGGQNYGYTF. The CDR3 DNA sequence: TGTGCCAGCAGTTTAGGAGGAGGGCAAAACTATGGCTACACCTTC.

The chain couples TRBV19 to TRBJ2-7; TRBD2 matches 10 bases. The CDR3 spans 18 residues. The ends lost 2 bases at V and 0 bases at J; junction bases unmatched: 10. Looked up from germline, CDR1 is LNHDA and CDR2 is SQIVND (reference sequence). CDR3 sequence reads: CASSITQPGLAISYEQYF. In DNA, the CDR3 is TGTGCCAGTAGTATAACACAGCCGGGACTAGCGATCTCCTACGAGCAGTACTTC.